This T cell receptor (beta chain) was recorded in a study of T cells in Graves' hyperthyroidism and ophthalmopathy. Study-wide findings and caveats: Stable hyperthyroidism and ophthalmopathy were separated using 13 V-J signatures.

RNA transcripts provided the source from which TCR beta CDR3 regions were amplified. The HTBI set primed first-round TCR CDR3 RT-PCR. A single record per CDR3 protein comes from TCRdb applying MiXCR to the multiplex PCR reads. This repertoire shows 300,000 to 350,000 distinct CDR3 sequences, approximately 15% found once; its top ten account for roughly 25%. A note on this clonotype: The antigen is not known.

Trimming cost V 1 base and J 6 bases, with 7 bases left between them. Germline CDR1 is SGHKS and CDR2 is YYEKEE (reference sequence). This CDR3 comprises 13 residues. The sample was blood. The sequence was obtained from a woman in her thirties with Graves' hyperthyroidism. V is TRBV5-5 and J is TRBJ1-4; no reliable D call. Here the CDR3 reads CASSLIPDEKLFF. In nucleotides, the CDR3 is TGTGCCAGCAGCTTGATCCCGGATGAAAAACTGTTTTTT. Complete variable domain (other parts from reference TRBV5-5 and TRBJ1-4): DAGVTQSPTHLIKTRGQQVTLRCSPISGHKSVSWYQQVLGQGPQFIFQYYEKEERGRGNFPDRFSARQFPNYSSELNVNALLLGDSALYLCASSLIPDEKLFFGSGTQLSVL.